The 30 T cell receptor beta chains below all came from one sample that was sequenced in a study of T-cell memory formation after mild COVID-19. One entry per CDR3 protein, called by TCRdb with MiXCR from the 5' RACE reads. The sample carries 530,000 or so distinct CDR3 sequences, roughly a sixth recorded once. Input material: PBMCs or a T cell subset sorted from them (not recorded which). These TCRs come from an adult woman who had mild COVID-19 (a few samples of this study predate the infection). Cell type and time point are not known.

The V call is TRBV7-9, the J call TRBJ2-4, with TRBD1 matching 7 bases. The junction had 8 bases not matched to a gene; V was cut back by 1 base and J by 5 bases. Germline V gives CDR1 SEHNR, CDR2 FQNEAQ (reference sequence). CDR3 size: 16 residues. CDR3 DNA sequence: TGTGCCAGCAGCTTAGGGCCACGGGACAGTGAAAACATTCAGTACTTC. Translating it yields CASSLGPRDSENIQYF. Using reference TRBV7-9 and TRBJ2-4 for the parts outside the CDR3, the full variable domain is DTGVSQNPRHKITKRGQNVTFRCDPISEHNRLYWYRQTLGQGPEFLTYFQNEAQLEKSRLLSDRFSAERPKGSFSTLEIQRTEQGDSAMYLCASSLGPRDSENIQYFGAGTRLSVL.

This clonotype was seen only a few times. V gene TRBV5-1 combines with J gene TRBJ1-3; D uncertain. With 6 bases removed from V and 0 bases from J, the gap between germline ends came to 7 bases. CDR3 length equals 13 residues. CDR1 and CDR2 from the germline V gene are SGHRS and YFSETQ. CDR3 amino acids: CASTDTSGNTIYF. The CDR3 DNA reads TGCGCCAGCACCGATACCTCTGGAAACACCATATATTTT.

This clonotype has a handful of counts. V is TRBV15 and J is TRBJ2-7; maybe TRBD1 (5 bases). The germline CDR1 and CDR2 sequences are LNHNV and YYDKDF (reference sequence). V was trimmed by 6 bases and J by 3 bases, leaving 15 bases between them. CDR3 size: 14 residues. The chain's CDR3 is CATSIAGKDYEQYF. Here the CDR3 DNA reads TGTGCCACCAGTATTGCAGGGAAGGACTACGAGCAGTACTTC.

This chain connects TRBV5-6 to TRBJ1-1; no clear D gene. V was shortened by 0 bases and J by 8 bases, with 8 bases between the two germline ends. The CDR3 is 12 residues long. Germline CDR1 is SGHDT and CDR2 is YYEEEE. The CDR3 reads CASSLDPGEAFF. CDR3 coding DNA: TGTGCCAGCAGCTTGGACCCCGGGGAAGCTTTCTTT.

The sample holds a few counts of this clonotype. The CDR3 nucleotides are TGTGCCAGCAGCTTGGCCGAGAGGGATGGGGCCTACGAGCAGTACTTC. This gives the protein CASSLAERDGAYEQYF. The V and J genes are TRBV5-4 and TRBJ2-7; weak D call: TRBD2 (5 bases). Deletions cut 0 bases from V and 2 bases from J, with 15 bases between. Germline loops: CDR1 SGHNT, CDR2 YYREEE (reference sequence). The CDR3 runs to 16 residues.

This rearrangement joins TRBV14 to TRBJ2-7; no definite D call. The CDR3 loop spans 13 amino acids. Germline V gives CDR1 SGHDN, CDR2 FVKESK. Trimming shortened V by 4 bases and J by 6 bases, and 13 bases separated the two germline ends. The CDR3 region has the DNA TGTGCCAGCAGCCCAAGACGTCTGGGCGAGCAGTACTTC. This translates into CASSPRRLGEQYF.

The chain is built from TRBV5-1 and TRBJ2-1, with TRBD1 as a possible D gene (6 bases). The CDR3 consists of 14 residues. Germline V lookup: CDR1 SGHRS, CDR2 YFSETQ. V was pared by 4 bases and J by 7 bases, with 15 bases between. The CDR3 region has the DNA TGCGCCAGCAGCCCTGGACAGAATTATAATGAGCAGTTCTTC. Translating it yields CASSPGQNYNEQFF. Based on the CDR3 plus reference TRBV5-1 and TRBJ2-1, the full variable domain is KAGVTQTPRYLIKTRGQQVTLSCSPISGHRSVSWYQQTPGQGLQFLFEYFSETQRNKGNFPGRFSGRQFSNSRSEMNVSTLELGDSALYLCASSPGQNYNEQFFGPGTRLTVL.

V usage is TRBV15 and J usage is TRBJ2-1; the match to TRBD2 covers 11 bases. Unmatched junction bases numbered 2, after V lost 5 bases and J lost 5 bases. Germline lookup yields CDR1 LNHNV and CDR2 YYDKDF (reference sequence). The length of the CDR3 is 14 residues. CDR3 region: CATSEGLADNEQFF. In DNA form, the CDR3 reads TGTGCCACCAGCGAGGGACTAGCGGACAATGAGCAGTTCTTC.

The chain has TRBV7-3 and TRBJ2-5; D assignment may be TRBD1 or TRBD2 (6 bases each). Germline CDR1 SGHTA, CDR2 FQGTGA. This CDR3 is built from 14 residues. V shed 5 bases and J shed 5 bases, with 15 bases lying between them. The CDR3 spells CASSPTGARETQYF. The CDR3, as DNA: TGTGCCAGCAGCCCCACGGGGGCCCGGGAGACCCAGTACTTC.

This chain uses TRBV9 with TRBJ1-1, with D possibly TRBD1 on 6 matching bases. Germline V CDR1 and CDR2: SGDLS, YYNGEE. Trimming removed 3 bases from V and 2 bases from J, with 11 bases in between. This CDR3 comprises 14 residues. CDR3: CASSAYRENTEAFF. For the CDR3, the DNA is TGTGCCAGCAGCGCGTACAGGGAAAACACTGAAGCTTTCTTT. Full variable domain (remainder filled in from reference TRBV9 and TRBJ1-1): DSGVTQTPKHLITATGQRVTLRCSPRSGDLSVYWYQQSLDQGLQFLIQYYNGEERAKGNILERFSAQQFPDLHSELNLSSLELGDSALYFCASSAYRENTEAFFGQGTRLTVV.

V and J are TRBV7-3 and TRBJ2-1; 16 bases are a match to TRBD2. The germline CDR1 and CDR2 sequences are SGHTA and FQGTGA. The V gene end was trimmed by 4 bases and the J gene end by 8 bases; junction bases not matched to a gene: 8. The CDR3 has 17 residues. CDR3 in DNA: TGTGCCAGCAGCTCTCCGGGACTAGCGGGAGGGCCCCATGAGCAGTTCTTC. Protein: CASSSPGLAGGPHEQFF.

CDR3 coding DNA: TGCGCCAGCAGCAAGGACGTCTCTAGCACAGATACGCAGTATTTT. It encodes CASSKDVSSTDTQYF. The V call is TRBV5-1, the J call TRBJ2-3; D ambiguous. Trimming pared 4 bases from V and 0 bases from J, leaving 12 bases between. This CDR3 region has 15 residues. Germline assignment: CDR1 SGHRS and CDR2 YFSETQ.

This clonotype was observed a handful of times. J is TRBJ1-5 and V is TRBV18, with TRBD1 matching 7 bases. The CDR3 covers 16 residues. V shed 4 bases, J shed 0 bases, and the junction held 6 bases outside the gene matches. Germline values: CDR1 KGHSH, CDR2 LQKENI. The CDR3 protein is CASSLGTVYSNQPQHF. The CDR3 nucleotides read TGTGCCAGCTCACTTGGGACAGTCTATAGCAATCAGCCCCAGCATTTT.

This clonotype turned up a few times. The chain uses TRBV10-3 and TRBJ2-3, with 8 bases fitting TRBD2. Germline loops: CDR1 ENHRY, CDR2 SYGVKD. This CDR3 contains 12 residues. V dropped 11 bases and J dropped 9; count of bases not matched to a gene: 10. The CDR3 region is CASNGERGTQYF. As DNA, the CDR3 is TGTGCCTCGAACGGGGAGCGGGGGACGCAGTATTTT.

This clonotype was seen ten or more times. V gene TRBV5-1 combines with J gene TRBJ2-3; no reliable D call. CDR3 length equals 11 residues. Trimming pared 4 bases from V and 3 bases from J, leaving 3 bases between. Germline values: CDR1 SGHRS, CDR2 YFSETQ. In nucleotides, the CDR3 is TGCGCCAGCAGCGAGACAGATACGCAGTATTTT. Its translation is CASSETDTQYF.

This chain joins TRBV7-9 and TRBJ2-2; no clear D gene. V dropped 5 bases and J dropped 6 bases, with 13 bases sitting between them. Looked up from germline, CDR1 is SEHNR and CDR2 is FQNEAQ (reference sequence). The length of the CDR3 is 14 residues. As DNA, the CDR3 is TGTGCCAGCAGCCCCCCCGCGAGGCCCGGGGAGCTGTTTTTT. It encodes CASSPPARPGELFF.

This clonotype was picked up a small number of times. V and J are TRBV5-6 and TRBJ1-2; D uncertain. The CDR3 extends over 14 amino acids. V was cut by 5 bases and J by 4 bases, with 15 bases left in between. The germline V gene has CDR1 SGHDT and CDR2 YYEEEE. The CDR3 here is CASSSGGQPYGYTF. The CDR3 region has the DNA TGTGCCAGCAGTTCCGGCGGGCAGCCCTATGGCTACACCTTC. The full variable domain, with the rest looked up from reference TRBV5-6 and TRBJ1-2, is DAGVTQSPTHLIKTRGQQVTLRCSPKSGHDTVSWYQQALGQGPQFIFQYYEEEERQRGNFPDRFSGHQFPNYSSELNVNALLLGDSALYLCASSSGGQPYGYTFGSGTRLTVV.

This sequence joins TRBV6-6 and TRBJ2-5; 8 bases agree with TRBD1. V trimming: 4 bases; J trimming: 4 bases; junction bases outside the gene matches: 11. Per germline, CDR1 MNHNY and CDR2 SVGAGI (reference sequence). The CDR3 totals 16 residues. The CDR3 loop is CASSLPGTGGPETQYF. The CDR3 DNA is TGTGCCAGCAGTTTACCGGGGACAGGAGGTCCAGAGACCCAGTACTTC.

This clonotype was recorded a few times. The gene calls are TRBV7-2 and TRBJ2-2, with 9 nucleotides matching TRBD2. CDR3 length: 14 amino acids. V trimming: 8 bases; J trimming: 6 bases; junction bases outside the gene matches: 7. Germline V gene data show CDR1 as SGHTA and CDR2 as FQGNSA. CDR3 bases: TGTGCCAGCGGTGCGGGGGGGAGGTCCGGGGAGCTGTTTTTT. As protein: CASGAGGRSGELFF. The full variable domain, its missing parts supplied by reference TRBV7-2 and TRBJ2-2, is GAGVSQSPSNKVTEKGKDVELRCDPISGHTALYWYRQSLGQGLEFLIYFQGNSAPDKSGLPSDRFSAERTGGSVSTLTIQRTQQEDSAVYLCASGAGGRSGELFFGEGSRLTVL.

The V and J genes are TRBV29-1 and TRBJ2-1; 8 bases agree with TRBD1. The ends lost 4 bases at V and 2 bases at J; junction bases unmatched: 7. This CDR3 comprises 15 residues. In germline, CDR1 is SQVTM, CDR2 ANQGSEA. CDR3 amino acids: CSVAGTGLTYNEQFF. The CDR3 DNA is TGCAGCGTTGCGGGGACAGGCTTGACCTACAATGAGCAGTTCTTC.

The rearrangement uses TRBV11-2 and TRBJ1-2; D possibly corresponds to TRBD1 (6 bases). Per the germline V gene, CDR1 is SGHAT and CDR2 is FQNNGV. The CDR3 runs 13 residues. V lost 10 bases, J lost 8 bases, and 20 bases lay in between. This CDR3 reads CATFETRTEGYTF. The CDR3 DNA reads TGTGCCACGTTTGAAACTAGGACAGAGGGCTACACCTTC.

V and J are TRBV18 and TRBJ1-5; D is perhaps TRBD1 (5 bases). V lost 3 bases to trimming and J lost 4 bases, with 16 bases between them. This CDR3 has 16 residues. Germline loops: CDR1 KGHSH, CDR2 LQKENI. The CDR3 region has the DNA TGTGCCAGCTCACCCGGGGGTCCTTCTGGTAATCAGCCCCAGCATTTT. It specifies CASSPGGPSGNQPQHF.

The chain employs TRBV2 and TRBJ2-2, with D unclear. This CDR3 is 15 amino acids long. Germline CDR1 SNHLY, CDR2 FYNNEI. Trimming pared 2 bases from V and 1 base from J, leaving 8 bases between. The CDR3 region is CASSEPEENTGELFF. In DNA form, the CDR3 reads TGTGCCAGCAGTGAACCAGAGGAGAACACCGGGGAGCTGTTTTTT.

The sample holds a few counts of this clonotype. The chain combines TRBV27 with TRBJ2-1, with 11 positions matching TRBD2. V trimming: 5 bases; J trimming: 9 bases; junction bases outside the gene matches: 9. The CDR3 extends over 15 amino acids. The germline gives CDR1 MNHEY, CDR2 SMNVEV (reference sequence). CDR3 in DNA: TGTGCCAGCAGTAAATTAGCGGGAGGGCCCGGTGAGCAGTTCTTC. It yields the protein CASSKLAGGPGEQFF.

This chain uses TRBV7-3 with TRBJ1-2; no clear D gene. V shed 5 bases and J shed 6 bases, with 19 bases lying between them. The germline CDR1 and CDR2 sequences are SGHTA and FQGTGA. This CDR3 is built from 15 residues. CDR3 bases: TGTGCCAGCAGCCTCGATCCTTGGCCCCGTGATGGCTACACCTTC. It is translated as CASSLDPWPRDGYTF.

The chain has TRBV9 and TRBJ2-7, with a weak D call TRBD2 (6 bases). Germline CDR1 reads SGDLS; CDR2 reads YYNGEE. V shed 10 bases and J shed 5 bases, with 25 bases lying between them. This CDR3 contains 15 residues. For the CDR3, the DNA is TGTGCCCAACGGAGGGAGCAGTCCCCCAGGCACGAGCAGTACTTC. Translating gives CAQRREQSPRHEQYF.

The chain links TRBV18 to TRBJ2-7; D could derive from TRBD1 or TRBD2 (6 bases each). Per germline, CDR1 KGHSH and CDR2 LQKENI. The V end lost 0 bases, the J end lost 12 bases, and 15 bases lay between the germline ends. The CDR3 contains 13 residues. The CDR3 spells CASSPPGGREWYF. The CDR3 DNA sequence: TGTGCCAGCTCACCACCTGGGGGGCGAGAATGGTACTTC.

Only a few counts were recorded for this clonotype. J is TRBJ1-1 and V is TRBV7-9, with 9 bases identical to TRBD1. This CDR3 contains 15 residues. J was trimmed by 1 base and V by 5 bases; bases with no gene match: 5. The germline CDR1 and CDR2 sequences are SEHNR and FQNEAQ (reference sequence). The CDR3: CASSRTGAGNTEAFF. CDR3 DNA: TGTGCCAGCAGCCGGACAGGGGCCGGGAACACTGAAGCTTTCTTT.

The chain couples TRBV29-1 to TRBJ2-3, with D perhaps TRBD1 or TRBD2 (5 bases each). In germline, CDR1 is SQVTM, CDR2 ANQGSEA. The CDR3 consists of 17 residues. The V and J ends lost 0 bases and 4 bases respectively, with 20 bases between them. The CDR3 spells CSVEDQFRQGRADTQYF. The CDR3 DNA is TGCAGCGTTGAAGATCAATTCAGGCAGGGACGCGCAGATACGCAGTATTTT.

This clonotype appeared a few times. This rearrangement joins TRBV4-2 to TRBJ1-2, with TRBD1 matching over 9 bases. Trimming removed 1 base from V and 7 bases from J; junction bases left unmatched: 7. Germline V gene sequence: CDR1 LGHNA, CDR2 YNFKEQ. The CDR3 has 15 amino acids. The CDR3 here is CASSQGGTGNFGYTF. CDR3 nucleotide sequence: TGTGCCAGCAGCCAAGGGGGGACAGGGAATTTTGGCTACACCTTC.